Listed here are 9 T cell receptor beta chains from one sample, sequenced in a study of blood T cell repertoires in COVID-19. Libraries were prepared by immunoSEQ multiplex PCR; TCRdb keeps only in-frame clonotypes and omits some of them. This table holds about 100,000 clones, 75% to 95% found once. Material for sequencing was peripheral blood. The receptor set was obtained from a man aged 45 to 65 with acute or convalescent COVID-19.

CDR3 amino acids: CSAGRQGYGYTF. CDR3 DNA sequence: TGCAGCGCAGGTAGACAGGGGTACGGCTACACCTTC. The chain uses TRBV29-1 and TRBJ1-2; TRBD1 aligns across 8 bases. The V gene's germline CDR1 is SQVTM and CDR2 ANQGSEA. There are 12 residues in the CDR3. Germline trimming cut 7 bases from V and 8 bases from J; bases unmatched to any gene: 9.

The chain has TRBV12-3 or TRBV12-4 and TRBJ2-1; D is unresolved. The CDR3 covers 12 residues. The V gene lost 6 bases and the J gene lost 4 bases, with 7 bases spanning the gap. The CDR3 DNA follows: TGTGCCAGCAGACTAAAGTACAATGAGCAGTTCTTC. This gives the protein CASRLKYNEQFF.

Concerning this clone: The sample contains more than one DNA sequence encoding this CDR3. The CDR3 reads CASSPGLAGYEQYF. The CDR3 DNA is TGTGCCAGCTCACCTGGACTAGCGGGCTACGAGCAGTACTTC. V is TRBV18 and J is TRBJ2-7; the match to TRBD2 covers 11 bases. Trimming took 3 bases from V and 3 from J; bases not matched to a gene: 1. This CDR3 spans 14 amino acids. Germline V gives CDR1 KGHSH, CDR2 LQKENI.

The V call is TRBV11-3, the J call TRBJ1-1; D remains unclear. This CDR3 has 11 amino acids. Per germline, CDR1 SGHNT and CDR2 YENEEA. The V gene lost 3 bases and the J gene lost 8 bases, with 7 bases spanning the gap. CDR3 residues: CASSFLREAFF. CDR3 coding DNA: TGTGCCAGCAGCTTTCTTCGGGAAGCTTTCTTT.

J is TRBJ1-2 and V is TRBV5-8, with a weak D call TRBD1 (6 bases). This CDR3 spans 14 amino acids. Trimming cost V 0 bases and J 6 bases, with 12 bases left between them. In germline, CDR1 is SGHTS, CDR2 YDEGEE. CDR3 sequence (DNA): TGTGCCAGCAGCTTGGTGCAGGGGAGCAATGGCTACACCTTC. This encodes CASSLVQGSNGYTF. Together with reference TRBV5-8 and TRBJ1-2, the CDR3 gives the full variable domain: EAGVTQSPTHLIKTRGQQATLRCSPISGHTSVYWYQQALGLGLQFLLWYDEGEERNRGNFPPRFSGRQFPNYSSELNVNALELEDSALYLCASSLVQGSNGYTFGSGTRLTVV.

The chain carries TRBV4-1 and TRBJ1-2; possibly TRBD1 for D (6 bases). The V gene lost 4 bases and the J gene lost 6 bases, with 18 bases spanning the gap. In germline, CDR1 is MGHRA, CDR2 YSYEKL. There are 15 residues in the CDR3. The CDR3 DNA follows: TGCGCCAGCAGCCTTACCCAGGGGATCCAAAATGGCTACACCTTC. It specifies CASSLTQGIQNGYTF.

The rearrangement uses TRBV5-1 and TRBJ2-1; 11 bases fit TRBD2. The germline CDR1 and CDR2 sequences are SGHRS and YFSETQ. Trimming at V came to 4 bases and at J to 7 bases, leaving 10 bases not matched to a gene. The CDR3 length is 16 residues. The CDR3: CASSPQTSGKVNEQFF. CDR3 bases: TGCGCCAGCAGCCCACAGACTAGCGGGAAAGTAAATGAGCAGTTCTTC.

The chain recombines TRBV27 with TRBJ1-5; TRBD1 matches at 7 bases. The CDR3 is 14 amino acids. J was trimmed by 2 bases and V by 3 bases; bases with no gene match: 1. Germline assignment: CDR1 MNHEY and CDR2 SMNVEV (reference sequence). The CDR3 protein is CASSFGQGNQPQHF. DNA for the CDR3: TGTGCCAGCAGTTTCGGACAGGGCAATCAGCCCCAGCATTTT.

The chain has TRBV18 and TRBJ1-1; D is perhaps TRBD1 (5 bases). The CDR3 has 13 amino acids. Trimming took off 4 bases at V and 3 bases at J, with 9 bases between the two ends. Germline values: CDR1 KGHSH, CDR2 LQKENI. This chain's CDR3 is CASSHTGDTEAFF. Here the CDR3 DNA reads TGTGCCAGCTCACATACAGGAGACACTGAAGCTTTCTTT.